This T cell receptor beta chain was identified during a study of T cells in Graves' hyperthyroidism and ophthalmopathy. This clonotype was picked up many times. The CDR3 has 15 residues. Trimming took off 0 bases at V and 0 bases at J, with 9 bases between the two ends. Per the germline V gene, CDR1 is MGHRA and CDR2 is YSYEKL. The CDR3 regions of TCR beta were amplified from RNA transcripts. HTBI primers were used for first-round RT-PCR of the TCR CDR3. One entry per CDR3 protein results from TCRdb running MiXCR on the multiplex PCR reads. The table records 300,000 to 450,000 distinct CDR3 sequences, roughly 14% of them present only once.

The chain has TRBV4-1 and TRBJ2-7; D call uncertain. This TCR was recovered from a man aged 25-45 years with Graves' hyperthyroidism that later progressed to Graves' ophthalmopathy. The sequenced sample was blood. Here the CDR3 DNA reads TGCGCCAGCAGCCAAGAACCCGGTAGCTCCTACGAGCAGTACTTC. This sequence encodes CASSQEPGSSYEQYF.